This TCR beta chain was sequenced for a study of neurological immune-mediated disorders. The overall study: Multiple sclerosis patients numbered around 35, of whom about 31 were relapsing-remitting and 3 secondary progressive.

Germline values: CDR1 SGHRS, CDR2 YFSETQ. CDR3 length equals 14 residues. Trimming removed 6 bases from V and 3 bases from J, with 14 bases in between. TCRdb reprocessed the 5' RACE reads with MiXCR, giving one entry per CDR3 protein. The sample holds some 61,000 distinct CDR3 sequences, roughly 3.9% seen once. This clonotype was seen ten or more times. This receptor was taken from a man aged 25-45 years with multiple sclerosis. The sequenced material came from PBMCs. V usage is TRBV5-1 and J usage is TRBJ2-3; unclear D gene. This chain's CDR3 is CASTARPETDTQYF. CDR3 DNA sequence: TGCGCCAGCACGGCTCGGCCCGAGACAGATACGCAGTATTTT.